This is a list of T cell receptor beta chains from one sample in a study of regulatory T cells in long-lasting Graves disease. TCRdb passed the multiplex PCR reads through MiXCR, listing each CDR3 protein once. Of approximately 400,000 distinct CDR3 sequences in the sample, roughly 25% were seen once. The sequencing here drew on peripheral blood mononuclear cells (PBMCs), taken when the disease was refractory, from a patient treated with antithyroid drugs. The receptors originated from a woman aged 40-49 years with Graves disease. The CDR3 runs from the conserved cysteine through the conserved F or W. Each record gives: clone size, D gene, V gene, J gene, CDR3 DNA, CDR3 protein. The D gene is left open where the match is weak. Size values are once, few and many counts, or a class for expanded clones, and some rows have none.

many,NA,TRBV12-3/TRBV12-4,TRBJ1-6,TGTGCCAGCAGTTTGCAGGGTCATAATTCACCCCTCCACTTT,CASSLQGHNSPLHF
NA,NA,TRBV9,TRBJ2-7,NA,CASSVGQGAYEQHF
few,NA,TRBV9,TRBJ2-6,TGTGCCAGCAGCGCCCTACAGGGCTCTGGGGCCAACGTCCTGACTTTC,CASSALQGSGANVLTF
many,NA,TRBV28,TRBJ1-5,TGTGCCAGCAGTTTACGTCCCCCCTATAGCAATCAGCCCCAGCATTTT,CASSLRPPYSNQPQHF
NA,TRBD2,TRBV20-1,TRBJ2-7,TGCAGTGCTCCAGAAAAGAGCGGGAACCCCTACGAGCAGTACTTC,CSAPEKSGNPYEQYF
many,TRBD2,TRBV2,TRBJ2-7,TGTGCCAGCAGTGGGGGACTAGCGGCCTACGAGCAGTACTTC,CASSGGLAAYEQYF
NA,NA,TRBV19,TRBJ1-1,TGTGCCAGTACCCGGGGAAAGGACAGTGAAGCTTTCTTT,CASTRGKDSEAFF
many,NA,TRBV2,TRBJ1-1,TGTGCCAGCAGTGCGCTGAAAAACACTGAAGCTTTCTTT,CASSALKNTEAFF
many,TRBD1,TRBV2,TRBJ2-5,TGTGCCAGCAGGGGACAGGGGCCCCATGGGACCCAGTACTTC,CASRGQGPHGTQYF
few,NA,TRBV15,TRBJ1-4,TGTGCCACCAGCAGAGATCTTTGGTTCAGGGGAACTAATGAAAAACTGTTTTTT,CATSRDLWFRGTNEKLFF
NA,NA,TRBV12-3/TRBV12-4,TRBJ2-7,TGTGCCAGCTCTCCGACAGCCGACTACGAGCAGTACTTC,CASSPTADYEQYF
NA,NA,TRBV4-1,TRBJ2-2,TGCGCCAGCACCGACAAGGTCGCACATTTAGTGTATCCCACCGGGGAGCTGTTTTTT,CASTDKVAHLVYPTGELFF
NA,TRBD1,TRBV5-1,TRBJ1-6,TGCGCCAGCAGCGCGACAGGGATAGGATCCTATTCACCCCTCCACTTT,CASSATGIGSYSPLHF
few,TRBD1,TRBV4-1,TRBJ2-5,TGCGCCAGCAGCCAATGGGACAGCCCACAAGAGACCCAGTACTTC,CASSQWDSPQETQYF